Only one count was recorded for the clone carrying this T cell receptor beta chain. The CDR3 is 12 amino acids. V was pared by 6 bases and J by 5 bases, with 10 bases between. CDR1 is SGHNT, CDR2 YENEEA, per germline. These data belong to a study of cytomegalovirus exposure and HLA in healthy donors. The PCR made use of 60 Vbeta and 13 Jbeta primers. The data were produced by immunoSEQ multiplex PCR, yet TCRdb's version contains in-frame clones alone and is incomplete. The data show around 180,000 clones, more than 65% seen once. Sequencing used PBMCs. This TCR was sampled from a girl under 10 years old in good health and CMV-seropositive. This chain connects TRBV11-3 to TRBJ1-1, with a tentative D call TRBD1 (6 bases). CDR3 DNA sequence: TGTGCCAGCAGTTTTGACAGGACTGAAGCTTTCTTT. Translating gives CASSFDRTEAFF.